The 22 T cell receptor beta chains presented below share a single source sample, sequenced in a study of T cell responses to AZD1222 COVID-19 vaccine. Produced via immunoSEQ multiplex PCR; TCRdb's table is partial and in-frame only. The table shows around 100,000 clones, with about nine tenths occurring only once. Source: peripheral blood, taken on day 0 of AZD1222 vaccination. Receptors were obtained from an adult in good health.

CDR3 sequence: CASSRAQTGVWGELFF. Written as DNA, the CDR3 is TGTGCCAGTAGTAGAGCCCAAACAGGGGTATGGGGGGAGCTGTTTTTT. The chain combines TRBV19 with TRBJ2-2; 7 bases agree with TRBD1. This CDR3 contains 16 residues. V gave up 4 bases and J gave up 8 bases; unmatched junction bases: 13. Germline CDR1 and CDR2: LNHDA and SQIVND (reference sequence).

The chain carries TRBV19 and TRBJ2-7; 12 bases fit TRBD1. The germline V gene has CDR1 LNHDA and CDR2 SQIVND (reference sequence). This CDR3 contains 15 residues. The V segment lost 5 bases and the J segment 5 bases; nucleotides outside the gene matches: 7. The CDR3, as DNA: TGTGCCAGTAGTGCCTACCGGGACAGGGGGCACGAGCAGTACTTC. It yields the protein CASSAYRDRGHEQYF.

The chain links TRBV6-5 to TRBJ2-5; the D gene is possibly TRBD2 (5 bases). The CDR3 is 15 residues long. CDR1 is MNHEY, CDR2 SVGAGI, per germline. V was shortened by 0 bases and J by 5 bases, with 13 bases between the two germline ends. DNA for the CDR3: TGTGCCAGCAGTTACTCCGAGGGAGCTGGGGAGACCCAGTACTTC. Its protein product is CASSYSEGAGETQYF.

This clone was detected only a few times. The genes are TRBV20-1 and TRBJ1-2; D gene ambiguous. The CDR3 spans 11 residues. CDR1 and CDR2 (germline): DFQATT, SNEGSKA (reference sequence). Trimming left V 7 bases short and J 0 bases short, with 6 bases between. The CDR3, as DNA: TGCAGTGTTCTCACTAACTATGGCTACACCTTC. Residues: CSVLTNYGYTF.

J is TRBJ2-1 and V is TRBV7-3; TRBD1 is a possible D gene (6 bases). The CDR3 has 13 residues. Per germline, CDR1 SGHTA and CDR2 FQGTGA. Trimming left V 5 bases short and J 9 bases short, with 14 bases between. DNA for the CDR3: TGTGCCAGCAGCCCCCCAGGGGCGGCTGAGCAGTTCTTC. It codes for CASSPPGAAEQFF.

This chain links TRBV19 with TRBJ1-5; D is unclear. Per the germline V gene, CDR1 is LNHDA and CDR2 is SQIVND (reference sequence). The CDR3 runs 15 residues. Trimming pared 3 bases from V and 4 bases from J, leaving 13 bases between. CDR3 sequence (DNA): TGTGCCAGTAGTATGAACAGATTGGGGAATCAGCCCCAGCATTTT. It is translated as CASSMNRLGNQPQHF.

The chain carries TRBV7-2 and TRBJ1-2; TRBD1 is a possible D gene (5 bases). The germline V gene encodes CDR1 SGHTA and CDR2 FQGNSA. Trimming left V 5 bases short and J 3 bases short, with 10 bases between. CDR3 length: 13 amino acids. CDR3 bases: TGTGCCAGCAGCCAGGACACCCACTATGGCTACACCTTC. It translates to CASSQDTHYGYTF.

The genes are TRBV29-1 and TRBJ1-1; 9 bases are a match to TRBD1. Germline loops: CDR1 SQVTM, CDR2 ANQGSEA. After removal of 7 bases from V and 5 bases from J, the junction contained 5 bases not matched to a gene. This CDR3 spans 12 amino acids. CDR3 coding DNA: TGCAGCGCCGGACAGGGGCGTACTGAAGCTTTCTTT. This encodes CSAGQGRTEAFF.

The genes are TRBV6-5 and TRBJ1-1; D uncertain. Germline assignment: CDR1 MNHEY and CDR2 SVGAGI. This CDR3 is built from 13 residues. V was pared by 6 bases and J by 2 bases, with 10 bases between. In DNA form, the CDR3 reads TGTGCCAGCAGATACGGCACCAACACTGAAGCTTTCTTT. This encodes CASRYGTNTEAFF.

This clone was seen only a few times. V usage is TRBV6-5 and J usage is TRBJ1-4; possibly TRBD1 for D (6 bases). V lost 6 bases to trimming and J lost 7 bases, with 15 bases between them. Germline lookup yields CDR1 MNHEY and CDR2 SVGAGI. The CDR3 runs to 14 residues. CDR3 coding DNA: TGTGCCAGCAGCACCCCCAGGGGTGGTGAAAAACTGTTTTTT. This gives the protein CASSTPRGGEKLFF.

The V and J genes are TRBV4-2 and TRBJ1-2; 9 bases agree with TRBD1. CDR1 and CDR2 from the germline V gene are LGHNA and YNFKEQ. The CDR3 has 14 residues. The ends lost 7 bases at V and 4 bases at J; junction bases unmatched: 7. The CDR3 coding sequence is TGTGCCAGCACCCGACAGGGGGATCCCTATGGCTACACCTTC. Protein product: CASTRQGDPYGYTF.

This rearrangement joins TRBV6-1 to TRBJ2-3, with 12 bases identical to TRBD2. V was pared by 4 bases and J by 4 bases, with 6 bases of the junction left unmatched. This CDR3 comprises 16 residues. In germline, CDR1 is MNHNS, CDR2 SASEGT. DNA for the CDR3: TGTGCCAGCAGTGCCGCTAGCGGGGGGGCGGCAGATACGCAGTATTTT. Its translation: CASSAASGGAADTQYF.

The CDR3: CASTGQGRGEQYF. CDR3 nucleotide sequence: TGTGCCAGCACAGGACAGGGTAGGGGCGAGCAGTACTTC. The chain uses TRBV27 and TRBJ2-7; 8 bases are shared with TRBD1. Germline V CDR1 and CDR2: MNHEY, SMNVEV (reference sequence). The CDR3 spans 13 residues. The V segment lost 7 bases and the J segment 6 bases; nucleotides outside the gene matches: 8.

This sequence joins TRBV27 and TRBJ2-7, with TRBD1 as a possible D gene (5 bases). This CDR3 has 15 amino acids. Germline loops: CDR1 MNHEY, CDR2 SMNVEV (reference sequence). Deletions cut 6 bases from V and 2 bases from J, with 17 bases between. CDR3 bases: TGTGCCAGCAGGCCCGACCCAGGGCCAGCCTACGAGCAGTACTTC. Translation gives CASRPDPGPAYEQYF.

J is TRBJ2-5 and V is TRBV5-6, with D maybe TRBD2 (6 bases). Germline-derived CDR1 and CDR2 are SGHDT and YYEEEE. The CDR3 totals 13 residues. The germline V and J ends were trimmed by 1 base and 13 bases, with 17 bases remaining between them. The CDR3 protein is CASSLPGTEFPYF. In DNA form, the CDR3 reads TGTGCCAGCAGCTTGCCCGGGACTGAGTTTCCGTACTTC. Drawing the rest from reference TRBV5-6 and TRBJ2-5, the complete variable domain is DAGVTQSPTHLIKTRGQQVTLRCSPKSGHDTVSWYQQALGQGPQFIFQYYEEEERQRGNFPDRFSGHQFPNYSSELNVNALLLGDSALYLCASSLPGTEFPYFGPGTRLLVL.

The rearrangement uses TRBV6-5 and TRBJ2-2; no reliable D call. The germline V gene encodes CDR1 MNHEY and CDR2 SVGAGI. This CDR3 has 12 amino acids. Trimming pared 6 bases from V and 2 bases from J, leaving 4 bases between. The CDR3 is CASRTNTGELFF. The CDR3 DNA is TGTGCCAGCAGAACCAACACCGGGGAGCTGTTTTTT.

V and J are TRBV19 and TRBJ1-1; D perhaps matches TRBD1 (6 bases). The CDR3 consists of 15 residues. V was shortened by 10 bases and J by 2 bases, with 20 bases between the two germline ends. Germline CDR1 reads LNHDA; CDR2 reads SQIVND (reference sequence). The DNA of the CDR3 is TGTGCCACTCACCAAGGGGGGCGCGGAAACACTGAAGCTTTCTTT. It specifies CATHQGGRGNTEAFF. Complete variable domain (other parts from reference TRBV19 and TRBJ1-1): DGGITQSPKYLFRKEGQNVTLSCEQNLNHDAMYWYRQDPGQGLRLIYYSQIVNDFQKGDIAEGYSVSREKKESFPLTVTSAQKNPTAFYLCATHQGGRGNTEAFFGQGTRLTVV.

CDR3 sequence (DNA): TGTGCCAGCAACAACGACGGGGGTTCCTACTTGGAGACCCAGTACTTC. Encoded protein: CASNNDGGSYLETQYF. The chain has TRBV5-4 and TRBJ2-5, with a tentative D call TRBD2 (6 bases). The CDR3 is 16 residues long. In germline, CDR1 is SGHNT, CDR2 YYREEE (reference sequence). V lost 6 bases and J 5 bases, leaving 23 bases between the germline ends.

V and J are TRBV2 and TRBJ1-2; weak D call: TRBD1 (6 bases). The germline V gene has CDR1 SNHLY and CDR2 FYNNEI. Deletions cut 5 bases from V and 7 bases from J, with 17 bases between. The CDR3 runs 14 residues. The CDR3 region has the DNA TGTGCCAGCAGTCGGGACAAGGGGATTCCTGGCTACACCTTC. It yields the protein CASSRDKGIPGYTF.

The V and J genes are TRBV28 and TRBJ2-7, with a tentative D call TRBD1 (6 bases). CDR3 length: 13 amino acids. Per the germline V gene, CDR1 is MDHEN and CDR2 is SYDVKM. Trimming took 6 bases from V and 6 from J, leaving 15 bases between them. The CDR3 DNA sequence: TGTGCCAGCAGCTCCGGGACATCTATCGAGCAGTACTTC. Amino acid sequence: CASSSGTSIEQYF.

This clone was found once. The V and J genes are TRBV19 and TRBJ1-5, with 7 positions matching TRBD1. Germline CDR1 and CDR2: LNHDA and SQIVND (reference sequence). Losses at the gene ends were 5 bases for V and 0 bases for J; bases not matched to a gene: 13. This CDR3 is built from 18 residues. The CDR3 sequence: CASSPGPQRQGSNQPQHF. The CDR3 DNA is TGTGCCAGTAGTCCAGGACCGCAGAGACAGGGTAGCAATCAGCCCCAGCATTTT.

The rearrangement links TRBV6-5 to TRBJ1-2; the D is unclear. The CDR3 is made up of 11 amino acids. V was trimmed by 8 bases and J by 5 bases, leaving 9 bases between them. Per germline, CDR1 MNHEY and CDR2 SVGAGI. CDR3 nucleotides: TGTGCCAGCGGACGGGGATATGGCTACACCTTC. Its protein is CASGRGYGYTF.